This T cell receptor beta chain comes out of a study of T cell responses to AZD1222 COVID-19 vaccine. Study conclusions and caveats: The number of AZD1222 recipients seropositive at baseline was only six. Clonal diversity was possibly underestimated; the donors were predominantly white British and more often female. The peak T cell response came first, and repertoires were sampled only after it.

The CDR3 contains 15 residues. Germline V gene data show CDR1 as MNHEY and CDR2 as SMNVEV (reference sequence). The V and J ends lost 6 bases and 8 bases, in that order; junction bases with no gene match: 14. With respect to this clone: Antigen unknown.

This table comes from immunoSEQ multiplex PCR, and its TCRdb copy is limited to in-frame clones, with some not included. The sample holds 110,000 or so clones; roughly 87% are singletons and the top ten take 4.5% to 6%. This clonotype was obtained from an adult in good health. Sequenced here: peripheral blood, sampled on day 0 of AZD1222 vaccination. The chain has TRBV27 and TRBJ2-7; 9 bases align to TRBD1. The CDR3 nucleotides read TGTGCCAGCAGCTCTTTCTCCGGGACAGGGATTCAGCAGTACTTC. It specifies CASSSFSGTGIQQYF.